This T cell receptor beta chain was found in a study of OX40 agonist ivuxolimab in advanced cancers. The CDR3 is 13 amino acids. The V end was cut by 3 bases, the J end by 0 bases, with 8 bases between. Germline CDR1 and CDR2: SQVTM and ANQGSEA. Libraries were prepared by immunoSEQ multiplex PCR; TCRdb keeps only in-frame clonotypes and omits some of them. The table includes over 70,000 clones, 70% to 90% detected once. This clonotype was obtained from an adult with an advanced solid tumor such as melanoma, head and neck, liver or kidney cancer. This material consisted of CD4+ or CD8+ T cells sorted from blood, taken in a trial of the OX40 agonist ivuxolimab. The chain is built from TRBV29-1 and TRBJ1-1; TRBD1 is a possible D gene (5 bases). CDR3 in amino acids: CSVDRQMNTEAFF. The CDR3 DNA sequence: TGCAGCGTTGATCGACAGATGAACACTGAAGCTTTCTTT.